The 3 T cell receptor beta chains given below trace back to one sample, sequenced in a study of cytomegalovirus exposure and HLA in healthy donors. The assay was immunoSEQ multiplex PCR, and TCRdb's table has in-frame clones only and misses some. Here the sample spans about 83,000 clones, around 96% being singletons. The source material was PBMCs. The receptors stem from a woman aged 18 to 35 in good health and CMV-seronegative.

The chain uses TRBV27 and TRBJ1-1, with TRBD1 identical over 12 bases. The CDR3 consists of 13 residues. The trim removed 3 bases at V and 9 bases at J, leaving 2 bases unmatched. Germline V gives CDR1 MNHEY, CDR2 SMNVEV (reference sequence). CDR3 protein: CASSFGTGGQAFF. CDR3 in DNA: TGTGCCAGCAGTTTTGGGACAGGGGGCCAAGCTTTCTTT.

The J gene is TRBJ1-3, the V gene TRBV28; no clear D. Trimming left V 6 bases short and J 6 bases short, with 21 bases between. The germline V gene encodes CDR1 MDHEN and CDR2 SYDVKM. The CDR3 loop spans 16 amino acids. DNA for the CDR3: TGTGCCAGCAGCCTCTTGCAGTCCGCCACAGAAAACACCATATATTTT. Translated: CASSLLQSATENTIYF.

The V gene is TRBV5-1, the J gene TRBJ2-5, with TRBD2 identical over 11 bases. CDR1 SGHRS and CDR2 YFSETQ come from the germline V gene. Trimming at V came to 1 base and at J to 3 bases, leaving 5 bases not matched to a gene. This CDR3 contains 16 residues. The chain's CDR3 is CASSLTRLAGKETQYF. The CDR3 coding sequence is TGCGCCAGCAGCTTGACCAGACTAGCGGGAAAAGAGACCCAGTACTTC.